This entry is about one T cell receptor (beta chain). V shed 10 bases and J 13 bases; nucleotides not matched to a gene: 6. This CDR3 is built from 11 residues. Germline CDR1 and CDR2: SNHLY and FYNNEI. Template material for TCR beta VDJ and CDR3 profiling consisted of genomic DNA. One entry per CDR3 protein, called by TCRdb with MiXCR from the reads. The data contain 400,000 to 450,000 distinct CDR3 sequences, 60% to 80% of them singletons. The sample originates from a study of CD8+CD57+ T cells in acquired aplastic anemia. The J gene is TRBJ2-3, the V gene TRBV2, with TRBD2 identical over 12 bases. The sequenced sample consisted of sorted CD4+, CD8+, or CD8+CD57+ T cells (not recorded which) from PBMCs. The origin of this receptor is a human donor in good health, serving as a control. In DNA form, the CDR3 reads TGTGCCACTAGCGGGGGGGCTTTGGAGTATTTT. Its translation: CATSGGALEYF.